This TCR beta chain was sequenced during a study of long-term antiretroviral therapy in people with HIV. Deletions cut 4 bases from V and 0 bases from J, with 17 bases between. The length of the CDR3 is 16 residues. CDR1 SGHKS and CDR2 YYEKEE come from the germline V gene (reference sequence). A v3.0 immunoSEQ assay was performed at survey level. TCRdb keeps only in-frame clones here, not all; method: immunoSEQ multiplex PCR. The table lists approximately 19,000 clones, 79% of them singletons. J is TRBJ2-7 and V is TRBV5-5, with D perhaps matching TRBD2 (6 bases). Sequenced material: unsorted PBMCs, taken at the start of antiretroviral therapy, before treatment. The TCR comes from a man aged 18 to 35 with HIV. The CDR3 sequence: CASSPKNSGSSYEQYF. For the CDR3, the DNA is TGTGCCAGCAGCCCGAAAAATAGCGGTAGCTCCTACGAGCAGTACTTC.